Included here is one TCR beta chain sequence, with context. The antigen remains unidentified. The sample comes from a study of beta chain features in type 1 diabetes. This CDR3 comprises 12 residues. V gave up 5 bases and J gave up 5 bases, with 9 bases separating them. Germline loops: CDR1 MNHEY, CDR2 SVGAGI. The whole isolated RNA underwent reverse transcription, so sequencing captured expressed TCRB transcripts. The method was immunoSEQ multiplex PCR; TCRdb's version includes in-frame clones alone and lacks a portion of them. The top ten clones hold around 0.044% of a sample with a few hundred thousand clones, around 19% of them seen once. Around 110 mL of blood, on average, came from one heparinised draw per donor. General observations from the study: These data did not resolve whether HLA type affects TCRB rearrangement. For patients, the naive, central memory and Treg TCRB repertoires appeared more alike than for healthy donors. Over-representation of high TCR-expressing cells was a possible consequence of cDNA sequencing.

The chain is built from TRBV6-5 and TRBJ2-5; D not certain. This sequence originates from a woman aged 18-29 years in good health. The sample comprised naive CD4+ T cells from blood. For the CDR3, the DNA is TGTGCCAGCAGTCCTTTCGGGGAGACCCAGTACTTC. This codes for CASSPFGETQYF.